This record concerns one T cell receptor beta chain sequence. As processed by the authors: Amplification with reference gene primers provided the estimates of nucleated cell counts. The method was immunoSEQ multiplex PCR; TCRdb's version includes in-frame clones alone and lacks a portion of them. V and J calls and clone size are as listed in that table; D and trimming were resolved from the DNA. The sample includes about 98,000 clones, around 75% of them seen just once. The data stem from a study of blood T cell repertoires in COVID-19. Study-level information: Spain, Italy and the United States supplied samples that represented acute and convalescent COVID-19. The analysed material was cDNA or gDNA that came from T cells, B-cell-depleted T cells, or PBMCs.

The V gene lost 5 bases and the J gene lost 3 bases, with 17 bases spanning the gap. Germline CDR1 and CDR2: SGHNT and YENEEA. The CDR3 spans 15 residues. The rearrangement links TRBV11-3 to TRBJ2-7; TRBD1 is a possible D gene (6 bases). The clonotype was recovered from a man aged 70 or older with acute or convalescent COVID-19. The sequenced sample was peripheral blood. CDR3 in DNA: TGTGCCAGCAGCGTGGGGGCAGGGGCTCACTACGAGCAGTACTTC. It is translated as CASSVGAGAHYEQYF.